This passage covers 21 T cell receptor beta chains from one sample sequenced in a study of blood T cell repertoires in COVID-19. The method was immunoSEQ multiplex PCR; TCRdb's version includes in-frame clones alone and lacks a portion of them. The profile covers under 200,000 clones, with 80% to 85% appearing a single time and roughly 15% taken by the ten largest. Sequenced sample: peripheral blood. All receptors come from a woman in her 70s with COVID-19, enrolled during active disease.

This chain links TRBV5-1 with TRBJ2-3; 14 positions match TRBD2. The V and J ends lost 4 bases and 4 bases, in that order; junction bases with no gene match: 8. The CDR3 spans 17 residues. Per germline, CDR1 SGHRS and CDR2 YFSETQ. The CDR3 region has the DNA TGCGCCAGCAGCGTTTTACCGGGACTAGCGGGAGCAGATACGCAGTATTTT. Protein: CASSVLPGLAGADTQYF.

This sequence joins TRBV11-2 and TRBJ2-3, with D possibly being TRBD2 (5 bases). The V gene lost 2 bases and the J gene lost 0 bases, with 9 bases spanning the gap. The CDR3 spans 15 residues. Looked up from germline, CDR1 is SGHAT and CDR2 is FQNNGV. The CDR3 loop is CASSLTRTSTDTQYF. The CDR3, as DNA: TGTGCCAGCAGCTTAACGAGGACTAGCACAGATACGCAGTATTTT. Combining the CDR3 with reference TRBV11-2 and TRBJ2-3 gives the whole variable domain EAGVAQSPRYKIIEKRQSVAFWCNPISGHATLYWYQQILGQGPKLLIQFQNNGVVDDSQLPKDRFSAERLKGVDSTLKIQPAKLEDSAVYLCASSLTRTSTDTQYFGPGTRLTVL.

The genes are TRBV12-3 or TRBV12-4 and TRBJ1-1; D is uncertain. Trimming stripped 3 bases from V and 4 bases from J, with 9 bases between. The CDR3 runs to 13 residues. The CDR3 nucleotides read TGTGCCAGCAGTTTTGCGCGGGGCACTGAAGCTTTCTTT. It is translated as CASSFARGTEAFF.

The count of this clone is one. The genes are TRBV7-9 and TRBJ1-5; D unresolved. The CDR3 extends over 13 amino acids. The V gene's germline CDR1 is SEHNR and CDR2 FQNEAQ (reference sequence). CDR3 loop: CVTGERGNQPQHF. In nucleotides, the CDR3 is TGTGTCACCGGAGAGCGAGGGAATCAGCCCCAGCATTTT.

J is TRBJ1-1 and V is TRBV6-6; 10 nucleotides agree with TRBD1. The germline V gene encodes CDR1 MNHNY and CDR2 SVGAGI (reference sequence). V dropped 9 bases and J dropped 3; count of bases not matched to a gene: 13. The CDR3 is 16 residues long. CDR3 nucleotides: TGTGCCAGTGGCGGGACAGGGGTAAACACGGACACTGAAGCTTTCTTT. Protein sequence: CASGGTGVNTDTEAFF.

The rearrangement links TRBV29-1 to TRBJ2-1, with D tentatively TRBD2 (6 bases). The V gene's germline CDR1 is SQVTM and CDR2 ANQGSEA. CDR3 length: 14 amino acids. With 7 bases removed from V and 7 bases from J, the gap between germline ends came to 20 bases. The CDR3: CSGQDSGLRNEQFF. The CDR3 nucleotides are TGCAGCGGGCAGGACTCGGGACTCCGAAATGAGCAGTTCTTC.

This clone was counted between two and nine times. The CDR3: CASSQQDEQFF. The CDR3 DNA follows: TGTGCCAGCAGCCAACAGGATGAGCAGTTCTTC. The V call is TRBV4-2, the J call TRBJ2-1; D remains ambiguous. Germline CDR1 LGHNA, CDR2 YNFKEQ. The CDR3 is made up of 11 amino acids. Trimming removed 2 bases from V and 8 bases from J, with 4 bases in between.

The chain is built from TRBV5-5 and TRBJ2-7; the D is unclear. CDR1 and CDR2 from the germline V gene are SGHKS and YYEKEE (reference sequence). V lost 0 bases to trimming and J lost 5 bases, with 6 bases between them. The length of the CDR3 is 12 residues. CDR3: CASSLGGHEQYF. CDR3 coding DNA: TGTGCCAGCAGCTTGGGTGGCCACGAGCAGTACTTC.

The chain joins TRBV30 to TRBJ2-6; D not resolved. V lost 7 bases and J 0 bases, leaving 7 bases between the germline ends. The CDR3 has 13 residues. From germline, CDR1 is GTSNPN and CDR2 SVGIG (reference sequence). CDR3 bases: TGTGCCTACCTGAGCTCTGGGGCCAACGTCCTGACTTTC. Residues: CAYLSSGANVLTF.

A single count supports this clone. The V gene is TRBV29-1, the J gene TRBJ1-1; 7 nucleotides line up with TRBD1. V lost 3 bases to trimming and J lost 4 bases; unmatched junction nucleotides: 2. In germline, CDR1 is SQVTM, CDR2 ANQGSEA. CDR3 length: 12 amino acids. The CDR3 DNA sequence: TGCAGCGTTGATCCAGGGGGCACTGAAGCTTTCTTT. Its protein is CSVDPGGTEAFF.

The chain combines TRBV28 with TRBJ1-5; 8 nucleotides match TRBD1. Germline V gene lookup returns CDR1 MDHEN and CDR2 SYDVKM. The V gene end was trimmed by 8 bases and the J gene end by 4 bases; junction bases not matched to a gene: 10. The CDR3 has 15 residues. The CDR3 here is CASFAGGGRNQPQHF. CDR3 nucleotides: TGTGCCAGCTTCGCAGGGGGCGGTCGTAATCAGCCCCAGCATTTT.

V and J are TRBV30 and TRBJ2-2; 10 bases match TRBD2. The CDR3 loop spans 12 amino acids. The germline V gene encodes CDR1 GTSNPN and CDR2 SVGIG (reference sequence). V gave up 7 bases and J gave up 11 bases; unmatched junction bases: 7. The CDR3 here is CASPGLASELFF. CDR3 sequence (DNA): TGTGCCTCCCCGGGACTAGCGAGCGAGCTGTTTTTT.

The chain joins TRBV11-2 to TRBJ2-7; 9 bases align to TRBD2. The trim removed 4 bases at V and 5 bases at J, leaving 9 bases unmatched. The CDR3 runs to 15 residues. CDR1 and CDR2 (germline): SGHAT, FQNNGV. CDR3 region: CASSSLAGDQNEQYF. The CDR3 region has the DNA TGTGCCAGCAGCTCCTTAGCGGGAGACCAAAACGAGCAGTACTTC.

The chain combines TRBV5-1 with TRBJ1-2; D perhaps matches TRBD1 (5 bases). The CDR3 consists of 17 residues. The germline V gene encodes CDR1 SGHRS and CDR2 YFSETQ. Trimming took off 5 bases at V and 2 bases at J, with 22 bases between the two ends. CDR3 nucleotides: TGCGCCAGCAGATTTTCTCCCCAGGGAAGGAGCAACTATGGCTACACCTTC. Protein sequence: CASRFSPQGRSNYGYTF.

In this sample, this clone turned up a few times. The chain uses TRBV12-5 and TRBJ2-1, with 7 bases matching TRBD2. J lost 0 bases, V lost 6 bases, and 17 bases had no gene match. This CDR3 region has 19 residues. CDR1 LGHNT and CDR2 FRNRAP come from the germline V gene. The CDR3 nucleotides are TGTGCTAGTGGCCGCACTAGCGCACAGCCTAATAGCTCCTACAATGAGCAGTTCTTC. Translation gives CASGRTSAQPNSSYNEQFF.

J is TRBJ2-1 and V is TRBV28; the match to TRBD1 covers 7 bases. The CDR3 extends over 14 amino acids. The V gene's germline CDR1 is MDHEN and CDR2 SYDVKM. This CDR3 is CSGSGQGAYNEQFF. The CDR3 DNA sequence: TGTTCAGGATCAGGGCAGGGGGCCTACAATGAGCAGTTCTTC.

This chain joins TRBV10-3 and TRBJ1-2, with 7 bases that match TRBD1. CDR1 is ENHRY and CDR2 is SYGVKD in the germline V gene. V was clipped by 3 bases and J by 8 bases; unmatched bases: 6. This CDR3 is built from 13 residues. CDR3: CAISERQGRGYTF. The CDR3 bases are TGTGCCATCAGTGAAAGACAGGGAAGAGGCTACACCTTC.

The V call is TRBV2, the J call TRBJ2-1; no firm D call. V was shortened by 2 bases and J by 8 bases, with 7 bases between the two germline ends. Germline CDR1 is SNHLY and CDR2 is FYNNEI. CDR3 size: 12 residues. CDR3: CASSESRYEQFF. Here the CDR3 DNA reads TGTGCCAGCAGTGAATCGAGGTATGAGCAGTTCTTC.

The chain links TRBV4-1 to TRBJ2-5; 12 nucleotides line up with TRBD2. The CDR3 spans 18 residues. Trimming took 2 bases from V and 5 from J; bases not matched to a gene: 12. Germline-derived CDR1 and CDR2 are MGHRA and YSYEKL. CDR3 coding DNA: TGCGCCAGCAGCCAACGCGGACTAGCGGGGTTGTCCATGGAGACCCAGTACTTC. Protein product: CASSQRGLAGLSMETQYF.

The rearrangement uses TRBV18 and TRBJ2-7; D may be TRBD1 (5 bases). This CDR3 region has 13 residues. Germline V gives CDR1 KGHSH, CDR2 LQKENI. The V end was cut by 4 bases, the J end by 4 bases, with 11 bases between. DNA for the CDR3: TGTGCCAGCTCACTCAGGGATGGGTACGAGCAGTACTTC. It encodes CASSLRDGYEQYF.

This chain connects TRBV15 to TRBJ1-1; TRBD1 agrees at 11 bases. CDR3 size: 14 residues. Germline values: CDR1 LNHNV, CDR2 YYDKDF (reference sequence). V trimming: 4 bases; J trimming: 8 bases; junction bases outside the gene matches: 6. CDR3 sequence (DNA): TGTGCCACCAGCACACTACGGACAGGGGGCGAAGCTTTCTTT. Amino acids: CATSTLRTGGEAFF. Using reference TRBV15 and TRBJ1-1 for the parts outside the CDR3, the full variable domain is DAMVIQNPRYQVTQFGKPVTLSCSQTLNHNVMYWYQQKSSQAPKLLFHYYDKDFNNEADTPDNFQSRRPNTSFCFLDIRSPGLGDTAMYLCATSTLRTGGEAFFGQGTRLTVV.